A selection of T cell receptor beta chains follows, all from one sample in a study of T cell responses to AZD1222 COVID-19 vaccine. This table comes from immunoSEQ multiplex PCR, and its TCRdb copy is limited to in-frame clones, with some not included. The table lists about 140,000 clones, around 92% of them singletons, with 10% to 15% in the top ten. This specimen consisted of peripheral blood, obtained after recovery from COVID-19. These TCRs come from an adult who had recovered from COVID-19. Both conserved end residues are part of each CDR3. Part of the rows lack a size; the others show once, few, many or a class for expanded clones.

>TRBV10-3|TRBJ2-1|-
CAISENEGKRFF
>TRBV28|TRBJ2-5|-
CASSLAGGIGPQETQYF
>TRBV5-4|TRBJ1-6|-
CASSLMGTPHNSPLHF
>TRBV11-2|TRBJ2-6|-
CASSLHFSGANVLTF
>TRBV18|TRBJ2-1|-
CASSPLVGLNYNEQFF
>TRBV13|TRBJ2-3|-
CASSVDGVYTDTQYF
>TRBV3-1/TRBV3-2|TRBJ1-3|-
CASSQDRGEASSGNTIYF
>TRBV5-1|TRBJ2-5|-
CASSLAELRKETQYF
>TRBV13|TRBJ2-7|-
CASSPGTGANYEQYF
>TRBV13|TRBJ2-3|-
CASRPLTRTDTQYF
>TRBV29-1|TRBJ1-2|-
CSVDQDPGPFYGYTF
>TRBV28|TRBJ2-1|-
CASSRAINEQFF
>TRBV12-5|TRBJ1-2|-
CASGPKDQGMGGYTF
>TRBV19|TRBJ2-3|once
CASSGTLTDTQYF
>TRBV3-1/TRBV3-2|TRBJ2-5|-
CASSQGTRRETQYF
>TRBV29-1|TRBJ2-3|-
CSVDEGLAGGRGKDTQYF
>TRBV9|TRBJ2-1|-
CASSVGVAGVRSYNEQFF
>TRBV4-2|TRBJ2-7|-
CASSQYTSYEQYF
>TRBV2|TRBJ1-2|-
CASSEQKTF
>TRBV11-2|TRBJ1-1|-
CASSLERIGGTEAFF
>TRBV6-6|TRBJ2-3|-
CATTRPGRDTQYF
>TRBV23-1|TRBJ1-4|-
CASSQTGKEVEKLFF
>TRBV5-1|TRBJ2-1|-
CASSPGPGTEQFF
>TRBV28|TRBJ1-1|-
CASSFGTYTMNTEAFF
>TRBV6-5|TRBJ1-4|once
CASTIVSGGAGELFF
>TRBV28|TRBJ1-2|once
CASTSTGGLLGYTF
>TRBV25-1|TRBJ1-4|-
CASSEFPVNEKLFF
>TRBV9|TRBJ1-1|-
CASSVAGDRAEAFF
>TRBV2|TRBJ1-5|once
CASSQLSLQGNQPQHF
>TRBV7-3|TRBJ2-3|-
CASSRTGTDTQYF
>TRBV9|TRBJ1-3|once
CASSVGGTGVGNTIYF
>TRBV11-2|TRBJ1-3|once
CASSLVAGDYSGNTIYF
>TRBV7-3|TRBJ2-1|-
CASSLTGGPLNEQFF
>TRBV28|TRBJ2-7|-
CASSLLVGLHEQYF
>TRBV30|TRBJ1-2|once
CAWSVLGGGYTF
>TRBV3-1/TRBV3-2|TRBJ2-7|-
CASSQGVRQGLYEQYF
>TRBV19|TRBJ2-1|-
CASSIEPGSSYNEQFF
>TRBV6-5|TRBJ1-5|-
CASSRGRGDQPQHF
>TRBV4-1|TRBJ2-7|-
CASSQEIAGTSGLRDF
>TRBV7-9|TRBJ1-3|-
CASSLSGGNGNTIYF
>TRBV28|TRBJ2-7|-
CASSLDSLSSYEQYF
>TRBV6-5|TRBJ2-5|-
CASTDSGVGETQYF
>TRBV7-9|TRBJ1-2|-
CASSLLNGYTF
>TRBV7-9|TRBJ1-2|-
CASSSGGSGYTF
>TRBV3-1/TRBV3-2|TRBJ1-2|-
CASSPHNGGGGDGYTF
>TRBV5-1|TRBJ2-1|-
CASSLEASGPYNEQFF
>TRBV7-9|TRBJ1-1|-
CASSPGGGLNTEAFF
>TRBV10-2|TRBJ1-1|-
CASSENWEFTEAFF
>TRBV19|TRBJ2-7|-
CASSIAVDRAYEQYF
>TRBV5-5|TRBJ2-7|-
CASSHPPPGVHIGYEQYF
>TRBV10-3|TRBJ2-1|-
CAISESTSGSYNEQFF
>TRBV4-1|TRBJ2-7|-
CASSPSRSGGYSYEQYF
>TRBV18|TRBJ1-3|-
CASSSQGTYSGNTIYF
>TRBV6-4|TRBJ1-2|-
CASSDSPDIYGYTF
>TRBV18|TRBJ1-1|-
CASSRLTTEAFF
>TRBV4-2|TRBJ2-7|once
CASRPGLAGYEQYF
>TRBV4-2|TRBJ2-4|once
CASSPSDRRNIQYF
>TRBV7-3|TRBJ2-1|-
CASSLTSTYNEQFF